Shown below are 2 T cell receptor beta chains from a single sample sequenced in a study of identical twins. TCRdb ran MiXCR on the 5' RACE reads and lists one entry per CDR3 protein. Of some 1,700,000 distinct CDR3 sequences in the sample, around 29% were seen once. The specimen sequenced was cord blood. Receptor source: a newborn girl in good health.

This clonotype has only a few counts. The chain joins TRBV28 to TRBJ1-5, with a tentative D call TRBD1 (5 bases). Germline lookup yields CDR1 MDHEN and CDR2 SYDVKM. Trimming took 5 bases from V and 0 from J, leaving 17 bases between them. This CDR3 has 17 amino acids. The CDR3 DNA sequence: TGTGCCAGCAGTGCCTACCTATTCGGGGGTAGCAATCAGCCCCAGCATTTT. Translating gives CASSAYLFGGSNQPQHF.

This clonotype was seen at least ten times. Mismatch with germline at one junction end may stem from a read error. This chain joins TRBV5-1 and TRBJ2-1; 11 bases are shared with TRBD2. This CDR3 is built from 15 residues. Germline V gene sequence: CDR1 SGHRS, CDR2 YFSETQ. CDR3 region: CASSILAGVYNEQFF. CDR3 sequence (DNA): TGTGCCAGCAGTATACTAGCGGGAGTATACAATGAGCAGTTCTTC.